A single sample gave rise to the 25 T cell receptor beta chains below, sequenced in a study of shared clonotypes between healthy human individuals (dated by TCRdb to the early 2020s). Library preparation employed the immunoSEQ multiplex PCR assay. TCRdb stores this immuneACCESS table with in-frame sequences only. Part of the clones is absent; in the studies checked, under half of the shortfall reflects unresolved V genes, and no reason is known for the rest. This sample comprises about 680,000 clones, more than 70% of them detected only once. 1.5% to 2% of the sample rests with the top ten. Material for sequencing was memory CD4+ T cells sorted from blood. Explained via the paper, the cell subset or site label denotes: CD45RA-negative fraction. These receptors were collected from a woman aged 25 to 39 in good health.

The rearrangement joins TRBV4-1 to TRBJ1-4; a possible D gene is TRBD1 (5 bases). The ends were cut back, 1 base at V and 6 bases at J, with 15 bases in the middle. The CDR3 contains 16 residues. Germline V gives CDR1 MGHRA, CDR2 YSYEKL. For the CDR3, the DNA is TGCGCCAGCAGCCAAGTACTGCAGGGTCGGTATGAAAAACTGTTTTTT. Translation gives CASSQVLQGRYEKLFF.

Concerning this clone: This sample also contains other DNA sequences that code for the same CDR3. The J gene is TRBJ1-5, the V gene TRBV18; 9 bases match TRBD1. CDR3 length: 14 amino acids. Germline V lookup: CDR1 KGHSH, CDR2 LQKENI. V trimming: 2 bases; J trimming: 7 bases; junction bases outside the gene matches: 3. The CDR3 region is CASSPRTGDQPQHF. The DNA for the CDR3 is TGTGCCAGCTCACCAAGGACAGGGGACCAGCCCCAGCATTTT.

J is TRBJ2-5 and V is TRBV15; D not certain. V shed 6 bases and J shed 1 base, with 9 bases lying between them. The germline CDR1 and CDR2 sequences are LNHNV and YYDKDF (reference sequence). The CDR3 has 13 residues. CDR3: CATRIRSQETQYF. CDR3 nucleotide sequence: TGTGCCACCAGGATCCGCAGCCAAGAGACCCAGTACTTC.

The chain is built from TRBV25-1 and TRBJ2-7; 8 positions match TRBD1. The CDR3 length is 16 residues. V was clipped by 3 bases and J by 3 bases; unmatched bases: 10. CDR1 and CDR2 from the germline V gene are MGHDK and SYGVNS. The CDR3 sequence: CASSDSTGVSLYEQYF. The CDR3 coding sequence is TGTGCCAGCAGTGATTCGACAGGGGTCTCACTCTACGAGCAGTACTTC.

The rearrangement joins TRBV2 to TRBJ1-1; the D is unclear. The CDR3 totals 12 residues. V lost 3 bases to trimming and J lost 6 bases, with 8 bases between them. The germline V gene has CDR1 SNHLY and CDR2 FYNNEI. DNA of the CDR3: TGTGCCAGCAGTGACGACGTTCCTGAAGCTTTCTTT. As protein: CASSDDVPEAFF.

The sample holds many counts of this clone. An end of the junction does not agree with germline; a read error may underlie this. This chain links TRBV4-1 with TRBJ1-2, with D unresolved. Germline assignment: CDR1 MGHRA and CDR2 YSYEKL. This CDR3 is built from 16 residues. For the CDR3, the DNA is TGCGCCAGCACCCAAGTCGGAGGCGCCGATCTCTATGGCTACACCTTC. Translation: CASTQVGGADLYGYTF.

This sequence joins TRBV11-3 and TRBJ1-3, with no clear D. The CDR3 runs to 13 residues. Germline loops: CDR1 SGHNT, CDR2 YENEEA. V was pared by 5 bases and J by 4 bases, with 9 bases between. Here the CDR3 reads CASSLAPGNTIYF. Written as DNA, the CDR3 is TGTGCCAGCAGCCTTGCCCCCGGAAACACCATATATTTT.

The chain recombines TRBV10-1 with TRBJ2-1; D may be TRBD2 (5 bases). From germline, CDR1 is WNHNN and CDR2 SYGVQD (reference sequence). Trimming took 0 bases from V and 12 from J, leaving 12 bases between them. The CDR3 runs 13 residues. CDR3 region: CASSESPDAGQFF. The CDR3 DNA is TGCGCCAGCAGTGAGTCCCCAGACGCGGGGCAGTTCTTC.

The CDR3 is CASSILDADTGELFF. In nucleotides, the CDR3 is TGCGCCAGCAGCATACTAGACGCGGACACCGGGGAGCTGTTTTTT. The rearrangement uses TRBV5-1 and TRBJ2-2; a possible D gene is TRBD2 (5 bases). Germline CDR1 SGHRS, CDR2 YFSETQ. With 4 bases removed from V and 3 bases from J, the gap between germline ends came to 13 bases. The CDR3 has 15 residues. The full variable domain, its missing parts supplied by reference TRBV5-1 and TRBJ2-2, is KAGVTQTPRYLIKTRGQQVTLSCSPISGHRSVSWYQQTPGQGLQFLFEYFSETQRNKGNFPGRFSGRQFSNSRSEMNVSTLELGDSALYLCASSILDADTGELFFGEGSRLTVL.

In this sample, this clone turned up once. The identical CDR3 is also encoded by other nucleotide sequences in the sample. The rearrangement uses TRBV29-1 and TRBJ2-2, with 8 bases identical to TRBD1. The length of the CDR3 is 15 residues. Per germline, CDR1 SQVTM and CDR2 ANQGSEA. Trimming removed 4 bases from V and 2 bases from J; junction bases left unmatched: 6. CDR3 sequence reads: CSVVPGQANTGELFF. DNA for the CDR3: TGCAGCGTTGTACCGGGACAGGCCAACACCGGGGAGCTGTTTTTT.

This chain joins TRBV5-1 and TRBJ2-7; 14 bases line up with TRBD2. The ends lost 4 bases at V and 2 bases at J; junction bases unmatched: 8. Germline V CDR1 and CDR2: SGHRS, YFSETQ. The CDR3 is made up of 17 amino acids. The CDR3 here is CASSPVGTSGGTYEQYF. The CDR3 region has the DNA TGCGCCAGCAGCCCGGTCGGGACTAGCGGGGGTACCTACGAGCAGTACTTC.

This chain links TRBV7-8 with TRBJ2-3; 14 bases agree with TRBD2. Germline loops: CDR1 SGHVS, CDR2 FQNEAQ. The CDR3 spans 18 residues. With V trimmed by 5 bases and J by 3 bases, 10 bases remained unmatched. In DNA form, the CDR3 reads TGTGCCAGCAGCCCCGGACTAGCGGGAGGCGCCTGGACAGATACGCAGTATTTT. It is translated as CASSPGLAGGAWTDTQYF.

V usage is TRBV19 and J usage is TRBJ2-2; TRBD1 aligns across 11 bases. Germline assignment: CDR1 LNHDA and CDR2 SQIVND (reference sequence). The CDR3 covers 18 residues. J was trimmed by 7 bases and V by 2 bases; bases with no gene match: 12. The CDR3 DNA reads TGTGCCAGTAGTATACGAAGGACAGGGGGCGTGGGTGGCGGGGAGCTGTTTTTT. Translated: CASSIRRTGGVGGGELFF.

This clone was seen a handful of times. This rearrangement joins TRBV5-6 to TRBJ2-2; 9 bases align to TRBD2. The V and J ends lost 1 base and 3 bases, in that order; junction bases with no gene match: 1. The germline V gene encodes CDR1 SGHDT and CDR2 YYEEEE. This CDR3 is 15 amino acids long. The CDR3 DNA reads TGTGCCAGCAGCTTGCTAGCGGGGTACACCGGGGAGCTGTTTTTT. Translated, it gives CASSLLAGYTGELFF.

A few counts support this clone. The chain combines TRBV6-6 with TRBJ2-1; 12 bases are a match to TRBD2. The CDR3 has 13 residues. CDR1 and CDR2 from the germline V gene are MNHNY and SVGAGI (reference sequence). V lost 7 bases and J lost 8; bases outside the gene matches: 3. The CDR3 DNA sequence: TGTGCCAGCACCCTAGCGGGAGGGCATGAGCAGTTCTTC. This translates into CASTLAGGHEQFF.

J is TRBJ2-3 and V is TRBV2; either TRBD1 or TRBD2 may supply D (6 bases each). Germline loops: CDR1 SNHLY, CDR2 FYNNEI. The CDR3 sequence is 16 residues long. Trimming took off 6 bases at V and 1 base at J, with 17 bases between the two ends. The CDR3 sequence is CASSATGGRGTDTQYF. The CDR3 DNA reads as TGTGCCAGCAGCGCCACTGGGGGGCGCGGCACAGATACGCAGTATTTT. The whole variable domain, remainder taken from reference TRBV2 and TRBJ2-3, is EPEVTQTPSHQVTQMGQEVILRCVPISNHLYFYWYRQILGQKVEFLVSFYNNEISEKSEIFDDQFSVERPDGSNFTLKIRSTKLEDSAMYFCASSATGGRGTDTQYFGPGTRLTVL.

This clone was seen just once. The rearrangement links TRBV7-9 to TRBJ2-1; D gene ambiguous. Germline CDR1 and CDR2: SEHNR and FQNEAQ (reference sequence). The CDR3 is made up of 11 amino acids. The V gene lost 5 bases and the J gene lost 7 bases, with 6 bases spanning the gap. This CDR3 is CASSEQNEQFF. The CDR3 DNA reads TGTGCCAGCAGCGAACAGAATGAGCAGTTCTTC.

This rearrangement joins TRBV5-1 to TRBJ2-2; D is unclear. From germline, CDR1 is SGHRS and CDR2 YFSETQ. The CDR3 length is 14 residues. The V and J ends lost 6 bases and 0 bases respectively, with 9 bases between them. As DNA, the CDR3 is TGCGCCAGCAAGATATCAGCGAACACCGGGGAGCTGTTTTTT. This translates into CASKISANTGELFF.

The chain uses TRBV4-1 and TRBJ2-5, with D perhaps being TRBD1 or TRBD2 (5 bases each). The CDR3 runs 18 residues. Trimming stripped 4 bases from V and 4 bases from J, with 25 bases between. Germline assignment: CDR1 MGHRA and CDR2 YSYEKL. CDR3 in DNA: TGCGCCAGCAGCCCAGGAGCGGCGAGGGGTGTTAGAGGAGAGACCCAGTACTTC. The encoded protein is CASSPGAARGVRGETQYF.

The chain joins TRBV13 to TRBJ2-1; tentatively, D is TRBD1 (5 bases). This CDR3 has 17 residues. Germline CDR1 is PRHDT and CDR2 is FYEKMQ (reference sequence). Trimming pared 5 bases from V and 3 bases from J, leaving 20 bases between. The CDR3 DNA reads TGTGCCAGCAGCCTGAAGTGGGGCAGGTCTAACTACAATGAGCAGTTCTTC. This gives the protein CASSLKWGRSNYNEQFF.

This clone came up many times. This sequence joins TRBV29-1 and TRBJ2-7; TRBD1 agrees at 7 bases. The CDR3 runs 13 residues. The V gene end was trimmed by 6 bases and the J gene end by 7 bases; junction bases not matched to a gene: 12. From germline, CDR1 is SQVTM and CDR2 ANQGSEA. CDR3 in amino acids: CSVVDRDAQEQYF. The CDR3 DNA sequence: TGCAGCGTCGTCGACAGGGATGCTCAAGAGCAGTACTTC.

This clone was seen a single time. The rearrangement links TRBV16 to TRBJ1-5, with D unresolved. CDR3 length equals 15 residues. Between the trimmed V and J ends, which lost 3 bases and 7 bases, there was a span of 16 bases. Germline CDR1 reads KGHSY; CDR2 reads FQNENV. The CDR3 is CASSQVSGERQPQHF. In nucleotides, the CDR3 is TGTGCCAGCAGCCAGGTCTCCGGGGAAAGGCAGCCCCAGCATTTT. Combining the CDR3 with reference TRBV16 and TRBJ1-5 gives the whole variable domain GEEVAQTPKHLVRGEGQKAKLYCAPIKGHSYVFWYQQVLKNEFKFLISFQNENVFDETGMPKERFSAKCLPNSPCSLEIQATKLEDSAVYFCASSQVSGERQPQHFGDGTRLSIL.

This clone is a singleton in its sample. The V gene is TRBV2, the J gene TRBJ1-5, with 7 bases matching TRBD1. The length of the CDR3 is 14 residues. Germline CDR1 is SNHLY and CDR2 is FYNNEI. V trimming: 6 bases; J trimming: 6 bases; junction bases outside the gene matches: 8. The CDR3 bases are TGTGCCAGCAGGAGGGAGGGGGCGTTTCAGCCCCAGCATTTT. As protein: CASRREGAFQPQHF.

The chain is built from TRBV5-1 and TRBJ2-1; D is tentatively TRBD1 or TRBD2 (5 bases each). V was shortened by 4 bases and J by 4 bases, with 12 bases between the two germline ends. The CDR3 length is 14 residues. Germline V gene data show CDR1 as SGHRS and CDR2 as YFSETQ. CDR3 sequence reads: CASSPGTDYNEQFF. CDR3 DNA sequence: TGCGCCAGCAGCCCCGGGACGGATTACAATGAGCAGTTCTTC.

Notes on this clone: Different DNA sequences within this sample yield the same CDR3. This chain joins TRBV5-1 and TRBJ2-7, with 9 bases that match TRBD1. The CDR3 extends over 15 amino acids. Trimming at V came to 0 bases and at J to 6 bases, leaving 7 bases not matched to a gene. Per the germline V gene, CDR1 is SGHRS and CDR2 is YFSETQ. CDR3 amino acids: CASSLGDRDLGEQYF. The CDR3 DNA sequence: TGCGCCAGCAGCTTGGGGGACAGGGATTTAGGCGAGCAGTACTTC.